This TCR beta chain was obtained from a study of blood T cell repertoires in COVID-19. The protocol was immunoSEQ multiplex PCR, while the TCRdb copy is restricted to in-frame clones and leaves out a portion. The sample has under 65,000 clones, 91% seen once; the top ten hold roughly 8.6%. CDR3 length equals 15 residues. Germline lookup yields CDR1 SGDLS and CDR2 YYNGEE. Trimming stripped 3 bases from V and 0 bases from J, with 10 bases between. The chain recombines TRBV9 with TRBJ2-1, with a weak D call TRBD1 (6 bases). This TCR came from a human donor in a cohort sampled during active COVID-19. Sequencing was done on a sample of peripheral blood. CDR3 nucleotides: TGTGCCAGCAGCGAGGACAGCCGCTCCTACAATGAGCAGTTCTTC. This gives the protein CASSEDSRSYNEQFF.